Shown below are 31 T cell receptor beta chains from a single sample sequenced in a study of cytomegalovirus exposure and HLA in healthy donors. The PCR employed 60 Vbeta primers together with 13 Jbeta primers. The data were produced by immunoSEQ multiplex PCR, yet TCRdb's version contains in-frame clones alone and is incomplete. This sample carries approximately 90,000 clones, roughly 85% of them seen once, and the ten largest clones take about 7%. Sequencing was done on a sample of PBMCs. Receptors originate from a man in his forties in good health and CMV-seropositive.

V is TRBV28 and J is TRBJ2-7; no clear D gene. CDR1 and CDR2 (germline): MDHEN, SYDVKM. The CDR3 is 12 residues long. The ends were cut back, 3 bases at V and 7 bases at J, with 10 bases in the middle. In nucleotides, the CDR3 is TGTGCCAGCAGTTTTAGTCTCTCTGAGCAGTACTTC. Its protein is CASSFSLSEQYF.

V and J are TRBV9 and TRBJ2-5; 11 positions agree with TRBD2. Germline values: CDR1 SGDLS, CDR2 YYNGEE. V lost 3 bases, J lost 5 bases, and 0 bases stayed unmatched. There are 13 residues in the CDR3. The CDR3 region is CASSASGGETQYF. The CDR3 nucleotides read TGTGCCAGCAGCGCTAGCGGGGGGGAGACCCAGTACTTC.

This clone was observed a single time. The chain is built from TRBV15 and TRBJ1-5; no definite D call. V was shortened by 0 bases and J by 6 bases, with 12 bases between the two germline ends. Germline V gene data show CDR1 as LNHNV and CDR2 as YYDKDF (reference sequence). The CDR3 has 15 residues. The CDR3 region has the DNA TGTGCCACCAGCAGAGATCAAGTCCGGGGTCAGCCCCAGCATTTT. It translates to CATSRDQVRGQPQHF.

For this clone: Since a far larger clone is one base different, this is likely a read error. The chain couples TRBV5-1 to TRBJ1-1, with TRBD1 matching over 9 bases. V lost 3 bases and J lost 10; bases outside the gene matches: 10. CDR1 is SGHRS, CDR2 YFSETQ, per germline. This CDR3 has 14 residues. The CDR3 DNA sequence: TGCGCCAGCAGCTATGGGACAGGGTCCAGTGGAGCTTTCTTT. Translated: CASSYGTGSSGAFF.

The V call is TRBV5-1, the J call TRBJ2-5; weak D call: TRBD1 (8 bases). Germline CDR1 is SGHRS and CDR2 is YFSETQ. V lost 3 bases and J lost 4, with 16 bases in between. The CDR3 contains 15 residues. Here the CDR3 DNA reads TGCGCCAGCAGCTCCGGACAGGGAGGGACAGAGACCCAGTACTTC. Translated, it gives CASSSGQGGTETQYF. Filled out from reference TRBV5-1 and TRBJ2-5, the complete variable domain reads KAGVTQTPRYLIKTRGQQVTLSCSPISGHRSVSWYQQTPGQGLQFLFEYFSETQRNKGNFPGRFSGRQFSNSRSEMNVSTLELGDSALYLCASSSGQGGTETQYFGPGTRLLVL.

The chain recombines TRBV28 with TRBJ2-7; TRBD2 agrees at 12 bases. In germline, CDR1 is MDHEN, CDR2 SYDVKM. The CDR3 runs to 15 residues. Unmatched junction bases numbered 2, after V lost 5 bases and J lost 0 bases. The CDR3 sequence: CASSETSGSSYEQYF. CDR3 nucleotides: TGTGCCAGCAGTGAGACTAGCGGGAGCTCCTACGAGCAGTACTTC.

The chain combines TRBV29-1 with TRBJ1-1, with D perhaps matching TRBD1 (5 bases). From germline, CDR1 is SQVTM and CDR2 ANQGSEA. The V end lost 6 bases, the J end lost 4 bases, and 15 bases lay between the germline ends. The CDR3 runs to 13 residues. The CDR3 spells CSVAEGLSTEAFF. The CDR3 DNA sequence: TGCAGCGTCGCGGAGGGGCTCAGCACTGAAGCTTTCTTT.

This chain joins TRBV28 and TRBJ2-1, with D possibly matching TRBD2 (6 bases). V was clipped by 2 bases and J by 5 bases, with 10 bases between them. Germline loops: CDR1 MDHEN, CDR2 SYDVKM. CDR3 length equals 14 residues. The CDR3, as DNA: TGTGCCAGCAGTTTAGGGCTAGCGAACAATGAGCAGTTCTTC. Its protein product is CASSLGLANNEQFF.

This clone occurred a few times. V and J are TRBV7-8 and TRBJ1-4; D remains ambiguous. The CDR3 is 15 amino acids. Germline CDR1 reads SGHVS; CDR2 reads FQNEAQ. V lost 0 bases to trimming and J lost 2 bases, with 7 bases between them. As DNA, the CDR3 is TGTGCCAGCAGCTTAGCGATAGCCACTAATGAAAAACTGTTTTTT. Amino acid sequence: CASSLAIATNEKLFF.

The genes are TRBV7-9 and TRBJ2-7; unclear D gene. The CDR3 spans 13 residues. Germline loops: CDR1 SEHNR, CDR2 FQNEAQ (reference sequence). With 1 base removed from V and 7 bases from J, the gap between germline ends came to 11 bases. The CDR3 coding sequence is TGTGCCAGCAGCTTAGGAGCCCGTCGGGAGCAGTACTTC. This translates into CASSLGARREQYF.

J is TRBJ2-5 and V is TRBV4-2; D gene ambiguous. The J call may be mistaken, given a closer DNA end match to TRBJ2-7. This CDR3 has 15 residues. Germline CDR1 and CDR2: LGHNA and YNFKEQ. CDR3 nucleotides: TGTGCCAGCAGCCAAGTCCAGGATCAAACCTACGAGCAGTACTTC. Translating gives CASSQVQDQTYEQYF.

The chain recombines TRBV7-8 with TRBJ1-1, with a possible D match to TRBD1 (6 bases). V shed 5 bases and J shed 0 bases, with 13 bases lying between them. CDR1 SGHVS and CDR2 FQNEAQ come from the germline V gene. This CDR3 region has 15 residues. The CDR3 loop reads CASSPSGHMNTEAFF. The DNA for the CDR3 is TGTGCCAGCAGCCCGTCGGGACACATGAACACTGAAGCTTTCTTT.

Details on this clone: One end of the junction fails to match germline, which may point to a read error. The chain links TRBV7-9 to TRBJ1-1; D is ambiguous. This CDR3 is 12 amino acids long. Germline lookup yields CDR1 SEHNR and CDR2 FQNEAQ (reference sequence). The CDR3 DNA reads TGTTCCAGCAGCCGCAGTAATACTGAAGCTTTCTTT. Encoded protein: CSSSRSNTEAFF.

A few counts support this clone. This chain connects TRBV9 to TRBJ1-3; 7 nucleotides line up with TRBD1. The CDR3 extends over 15 amino acids. Losses at the gene ends were 0 bases for V and 9 bases for J; bases not matched to a gene: 9. The V gene's germline CDR1 is SGDLS and CDR2 YYNGEE. DNA of the CDR3: TGTGCCAGCAGCGTAGCAGGGACAGCGACTCGCACCATATATTTT. Translating it yields CASSVAGTATRTIYF.

The chain recombines TRBV5-4 with TRBJ2-5, with 11 bases lining up with TRBD2. Germline lookup yields CDR1 SGHNT and CDR2 YYREEE (reference sequence). J gave up 2 bases and V 2 bases, and 5 bases lay outside the gene matches. This CDR3 comprises 16 residues. The CDR3 nucleotides read TGTGCCAGCAGCTTTACTAGCGGGGGAGCTCAAGAGACCCAGTACTTC. It specifies CASSFTSGGAQETQYF.

This chain joins TRBV18 and TRBJ1-4; 8 bases are a match to TRBD1. Trimming cost V 1 base and J 6 bases; bases outside gene matches: 7. Germline CDR1 and CDR2: KGHSH and LQKENI. The CDR3 spans 16 residues. The CDR3 spells CASSPQRTGMHEKLFF. CDR3 nucleotide sequence: TGTGCCAGCTCACCACAAAGGACAGGGATGCATGAAAAACTGTTTTTT.

The chain recombines TRBV9 with TRBJ1-3, with 7 bases identical to TRBD1. From germline, CDR1 is SGDLS and CDR2 YYNGEE. The CDR3 length is 14 residues. The junction had 5 bases not matched to a gene; V was cut back by 0 bases and J by 8 bases. Here the CDR3 reads CASSVDQGGYTIYF. The CDR3 DNA follows: TGTGCCAGCAGCGTAGATCAGGGGGGCTACACCATATATTTT.

The gene calls are TRBV28 and TRBJ1-1, with D unresolved. CDR1 is MDHEN and CDR2 is SYDVKM in the germline V gene. CDR3 length: 11 residues. Trimming left V 5 bases short and J 6 bases short, with 7 bases between. The CDR3 sequence: CASSEAAEAFF. CDR3 coding DNA: TGTGCCAGCAGTGAGGCAGCTGAAGCTTTCTTT.

The rearrangement links TRBV2 to TRBJ1-5, with a weak D call TRBD1 (5 bases). This CDR3 comprises 15 residues. Between the trimmed V and J ends, which lost 1 base and 6 bases, there was a span of 13 bases. The germline V gene has CDR1 SNHLY and CDR2 FYNNEI. The CDR3 DNA sequence: TGTGCCAGCAGTGAAGGGCGTCAGGGTAGTCAGCCCCAGCATTTT. Translated: CASSEGRQGSQPQHF.

This clone was seen a handful of times. The chain combines TRBV29-1 with TRBJ1-4; a weak D match, TRBD1 (6 bases). This CDR3 contains 16 residues. V was trimmed by 8 bases and J by 0 bases, leaving 19 bases between them. Per germline, CDR1 SQVTM and CDR2 ANQGSEA. CDR3 protein: CSIVTGKGATNEKLFF. CDR3 nucleotide sequence: TGCAGCATTGTCACAGGGAAAGGGGCAACTAATGAAAAACTGTTTTTT.

This chain joins TRBV18 and TRBJ2-7, with D maybe TRBD1 (6 bases). V shed 5 bases and J shed 3 bases, with 20 bases lying between them. CDR1 and CDR2 from the germline V gene are KGHSH and LQKENI. This CDR3 contains 16 residues. In DNA, the CDR3 is TGTGCCAGCTCAACCGGACAGCCAAGTGAAGTCTACGAGCAGTACTTC. Its translation: CASSTGQPSEVYEQYF.

The gene calls are TRBV27 and TRBJ1-5; a possible D gene is TRBD1 (6 bases). V was clipped by 4 bases and J by 4 bases, with 14 bases between them. CDR1 and CDR2 (germline): MNHEY, SMNVEV (reference sequence). The CDR3 extends over 15 amino acids. In DNA, the CDR3 is TGTGCCAGCAGTTCGAACCGGGACACAAATCAGCCCCAGCATTTT. This encodes CASSSNRDTNQPQHF.

The chain recombines TRBV5-5 with TRBJ2-7; TRBD1 agrees at 7 bases. This CDR3 region has 14 residues. The V segment lost 2 bases and the J segment 4 bases; nucleotides outside the gene matches: 6. The germline V gene encodes CDR1 SGHKS and CDR2 YYEKEE (reference sequence). This CDR3 reads CASSFRTGPYEQYF. The CDR3 coding sequence is TGTGCCAGCAGCTTTAGGACAGGACCATACGAGCAGTACTTC.

This chain uses TRBV4-2 with TRBJ1-2; 9 nucleotides match TRBD1. This CDR3 has 17 residues. V dropped 7 bases and J dropped 4; count of bases not matched to a gene: 16. Germline V CDR1 and CDR2: LGHNA, YNFKEQ. The CDR3 protein is CASTDWDRDIRGYGYTF. Written as DNA, the CDR3 is TGTGCCAGCACGGACTGGGACAGGGATATTAGAGGCTATGGCTACACCTTC.

This chain links TRBV27 with TRBJ2-7; TRBD2 matches at 7 bases. Germline V gene lookup returns CDR1 MNHEY and CDR2 SMNVEV (reference sequence). Germline trimming cut 6 bases from V and 6 bases from J; bases unmatched to any gene: 14. CDR3 length equals 15 residues. Here the CDR3 DNA reads TGTGCCAGCAGCCACCCCGGACTAGGCTACCGCGAGCAGTACTTC. Protein product: CASSHPGLGYREQYF.

The V call is TRBV19, the J call TRBJ2-5, with 9 bases fitting TRBD1. The CDR3 length is 13 residues. The germline CDR1 and CDR2 sequences are LNHDA and SQIVND (reference sequence). Germline trimming cut 5 bases from V and 5 bases from J; bases unmatched to any gene: 3. CDR3 in DNA: TGTGCCAGTAGTCGGACAGGGGTTGAGACCCAGTACTTC. As protein: CASSRTGVETQYF.

This clone has a single count. The rearrangement uses TRBV4-1 and TRBJ2-2, with D possibly TRBD1 on 5 matching bases. Trimming removed 0 bases at V and 5 bases at J, with 16 bases between. Germline V gives CDR1 MGHRA, CDR2 YSYEKL. The CDR3 consists of 17 residues. CDR3 DNA sequence: TGCGCCAGCAGCCAAGATCGAAGCAGGGTCGGGACCGGGGAGCTGTTTTTT. Translated: CASSQDRSRVGTGELFF.

The V and J genes are TRBV15 and TRBJ1-5; TRBD1 matches 9 bases. After removal of 1 base from V and 7 bases from J, the junction contained 11 bases not matched to a gene. CDR1 is LNHNV and CDR2 is YYDKDF in the germline V gene (reference sequence). The CDR3 runs 17 residues. As DNA, the CDR3 is TGTGCCACCAGCAGAGCCTCCGGGACAGGGTTTTACCAGCCCCAGCATTTT. Its protein product is CATSRASGTGFYQPQHF.

The rearrangement uses TRBV6-1 and TRBJ2-6; TRBD2 matches 7 bases. Per germline, CDR1 MNHNS and CDR2 SASEGT. The CDR3 has 15 amino acids. V dropped 3 bases and J dropped 4; count of bases not matched to a gene: 3. The DNA for the CDR3 is TGTGCCAGCAGTGAGGGGGGGGTGGGGGCCAACGTCCTGACTTTC. This encodes CASSEGGVGANVLTF.

The chain employs TRBV25-1 and TRBJ2-4; TRBD1 matches 10 bases. This CDR3 spans 18 amino acids. Germline V lookup: CDR1 MGHDK, CDR2 SYGVNS. J was trimmed by 0 bases and V by 4 bases; bases with no gene match: 9. The CDR3 protein is CASSGPRDRGLAKNIQYF. CDR3 DNA: TGTGCCAGCAGTGGGCCCCGGGACAGGGGACTAGCCAAAAACATTCAGTACTTC.

The chain has TRBV6-5 and TRBJ2-1; D gene ambiguous. Germline V gene sequence: CDR1 MNHEY, CDR2 SVGAGI. The CDR3 consists of 12 residues. The V gene lost 9 bases and the J gene lost 3 bases, with 9 bases spanning the gap. The CDR3 here is CASRSNYNEQFF. The CDR3 bases are TGTGCCAGTCGGAGCAACTACAATGAGCAGTTCTTC.